Listed below are T cell receptor beta chains from one sample, sequenced in a study of blood T cell repertoires in COVID-19. The repertoire was sequenced with immunoSEQ multiplex PCR; TCRdb's copy has only in-frame clones and lacks some. This sample has about 310,000 clones, with about nine tenths found just once. Specimen: peripheral blood. The receptors derive from a man aged 50-60 years with active or convalescent COVID-19. Both conserved end residues are part of each CDR3. Each record gives: V gene, D gene, J gene, clone size, CDR3 DNA, CDR3 protein. D genes are given only for firm matches. The size of a clone is reported for some rows only, either as once, few or many, or as a class for expanded clones.

TRBV6-1	NA	TRBJ2-7	once	TGTGCCAGCAGTGAAGTGAGGAGGCCCCCCTACGAGCAGTACTTC	CASSEVRRPPYEQYF
TRBV18	TRBD1	TRBJ1-1	NA	TGTGCCAGCTCACCACCGGGGGCAGGGGGTCTGAACACTGAAGCTTTCTTT	CASSPPGAGGLNTEAFF
TRBV19	NA	TRBJ2-7	NA	TGTGCCAGTACCCGGGTCCCCGGGGGCGAGCAGTACTTC	CASTRVPGGEQYF
TRBV7-9	NA	TRBJ1-1	NA	TGTGCCAGCAGCTCACAACAGGGCGCTGAAGCTTTCTTT	CASSSQQGAEAFF
TRBV18	NA	TRBJ1-2	NA	TGTGCCAGCTCACCTTCGGGGTTAGGAGGGGGCTACACCTTC	CASSPSGLGGGYTF
TRBV27	TRBD1	TRBJ2-4	NA	TGTGCCAGCAGTTTCCACAGGGGGACTCGCAACATTCAGTACTTC	CASSFHRGTRNIQYF
TRBV7-9	NA	TRBJ1-1	NA	TGTGCCAGTGATAGGGAAGGGAGTAAAGCTTTCTTT	CASDREGSKAFF
TRBV9	TRBD2	TRBJ2-3	NA	TGTGCCAGCAGCGTAGCTCAGACTAGCGGGGGATGGGGGGATACGCAGTATTTT	CASSVAQTSGGWGDTQYF
TRBV10-3	TRBD2	TRBJ2-1	once	TGTGCCATCAGTGAGTCAAGACTAGCGGGGGGGCCTTCCTACAATGAGCAGTTCTTC	CAISESRLAGGPSYNEQFF
TRBV11-1	NA	TRBJ2-3	NA	TGTGCCAGCAGCTTAGGACAGATTACAGATACGCAGTATTTT	CASSLGQITDTQYF
TRBV7-8	TRBD1	TRBJ2-2	once	TGTGCCAGCAGCAGAACGACAGGGGGCAATGCCGGGGAGCTGTTTTTT	CASSRTTGGNAGELFF
TRBV9	NA	TRBJ2-3	NA	TGTGCCAGCAGCGTAGCCGACATCACAGATACGCAGTATTTT	CASSVADITDTQYF
TRBV2	TRBD2	TRBJ2-3	NA	TGTGCCAGCAGTTCGATCTTCCTAGCGGAGACAACAGATACGCAGTATTTT	CASSSIFLAETTDTQYF
TRBV28	TRBD2	TRBJ2-4	NA	TGTGCCAGCAGTGGACAAAGAAGCGGGAGGCCGGCCAAAAACATTCAGTACTTC	CASSGQRSGRPAKNIQYF
TRBV27	TRBD1	TRBJ1-2	NA	TGTGCCAGCACCCGACAGGGGGCCCCTGGCTACACCTTC	CASTRQGAPGYTF
TRBV30	NA	TRBJ1-5	NA	TGTGCCTGGAGTGCCGGGGTAGGTCAGCCCCAGCATTTT	CAWSAGVGQPQHF
TRBV6-6	TRBD2	TRBJ2-7	NA	TGTGCCAGCATTAGCGGGGGGGCTGTAGGGGAGCAGTACTTC	CASISGGAVGEQYF
TRBV7-2	NA	TRBJ2-7	few	TGTGCCAGCAGGATGGGCTTGTCCTACGAGCAGTACTTC	CASRMGLSYEQYF
TRBV28	TRBD1	TRBJ2-7	few	TGTGCCAGCAGTTTACAGGACTGGACAGGGGGCCGTTACGAGCAGTACTTC	CASSLQDWTGGRYEQYF
TRBV7-2	TRBD1	TRBJ1-6	NA	TGTGCCAGCAGCTCAAGGACAGGGGGAATAGAAACCCTCCACTTT	CASSSRTGGIETLHF
TRBV2	NA	TRBJ2-5	NA	TGTGCCAGCAGGCTTAATACCGGCCCCCAGGTCCGGGAGACCCAGTACTTC	CASRLNTGPQVRETQYF
TRBV7-2	TRBD2	TRBJ2-3	NA	TGTGCCAGCAGCCCTCAAGCGGGGGGTGCAGATACGCAGTATTTT	CASSPQAGGADTQYF
TRBV19	NA	TRBJ1-2	once	TGTGCCAGTAGTATCGGAGGGATTGGCTACACCTTC	CASSIGGIGYTF
TRBV24-1	TRBD1	TRBJ2-1	NA	TGTGCCACCGCGGGACAGGGGACCAATGAGCAGTTCTTC	CATAGQGTNEQFF
TRBV6-1	TRBD1	TRBJ2-7	NA	TGTGCCAGCAGTGAAGCATGGACAGGGGGTCGCGAGCAGTACTTC	CASSEAWTGGREQYF
TRBV28	NA	TRBJ1-2	NA	TGTGCCAGCGAGAGTAGGGAGGGTTCTAACTATGGCTACACCTTC	CASESREGSNYGYTF
TRBV5-6	NA	TRBJ2-7	NA	TGTGCCAGCAGCTTGGTCGGGACATCCTTTTCCTACGAGCAGTACTTC	CASSLVGTSFSYEQYF
TRBV30	TRBD1	TRBJ1-2	once	TGTGCCTGGAGCGAACGGGACAGCGGTGGCTACACCTTC	CAWSERDSGGYTF
TRBV2	NA	TRBJ2-1	NA	TGTGCCAGCACCTTGACAGGTACCTACAATGAGCAGTTCTTC	CASTLTGTYNEQFF
TRBV5-4	TRBD1	TRBJ1-1	NA	TGTGCCAGCAGCTTGGGGTTTCAGGGGGCGGCCACTGAAGCTTTCTTT	CASSLGFQGAATEAFF
TRBV9	NA	TRBJ2-3	NA	TGTGCCAGCAGCCCCCGACAGACAGATACGCAGTATTTT	CASSPRQTDTQYF
TRBV4-3	TRBD1	TRBJ1-1	NA	TGCGCCAGCAGCCACCCTACGGGACAGTACACTGAAGCTTTCTTT	CASSHPTGQYTEAFF
TRBV30	NA	TRBJ1-3	NA	TGTGCCTGGAGCAGCTGGCAGGGTGGTGGAAACACCATATATTTT	CAWSSWQGGGNTIYF
TRBV7-2	NA	TRBJ2-1	NA	TGTGCCAGCAGCTCCCCTTTTACAATCGAGCAGTTCTTC	CASSSPFTIEQFF
TRBV9	NA	TRBJ2-3	NA	TGTGCCAGCAGCTTGGGTAGCTATAGCACAGATACGCAGTATTTT	CASSLGSYSTDTQYF
TRBV15	NA	TRBJ2-7	NA	TGTGCCACCAGCACCGACATGTCAGGCCGGGGAGGCGTGTTTCGCGAGCAGTACTTC	CATSTDMSGRGGVFREQYF
TRBV6-5	TRBD1	TRBJ2-7	once	TGTGCCAGCAGTCGGCGGACAGGGCCAGACGAGCAGTACTTC	CASSRRTGPDEQYF
TRBV2	NA	TRBJ2-2	once	TGTGCCAGCAGTGACCAGCGGTTGAACACCGGGGAGCTGTTTTTT	CASSDQRLNTGELFF
TRBV13	NA	TRBJ1-6	NA	TGTGCCAGCAGCTTAGCCGCTAGAAATTCACCCCTCCACTTT	CASSLAARNSPLHF
TRBV11-2	TRBD1	TRBJ1-2	NA	TGTGCCAGCAGCTACAGACAGGGCCTAACAGGCTACACCTTC	CASSYRQGLTGYTF
TRBV7-9	NA	TRBJ1-4	NA	TGTGCCAGCAGCTTAGGGGGCCAATTCCTTAATGAAAAACTGTTTTTT	CASSLGGQFLNEKLFF
TRBV3-1/TRBV3-2	TRBD1	TRBJ1-2	NA	TGTGCCAGCAGCCAAGGTCACAGGGGGCATGGCTACACCTTC	CASSQGHRGHGYTF
TRBV5-1	TRBD1	TRBJ2-3	NA	TGCGCCAGCAGCTATGCCGGGACAGGCGGCACAGATACGCAGTATTTT	CASSYAGTGGTDTQYF
TRBV30	NA	TRBJ1-1	NA	TGTGCCTGGAGTAGTGGTTCGGGTCTTAAAGCTTTCTTT	CAWSSGSGLKAFF
TRBV7-3	NA	TRBJ2-7	NA	TGTGCCAGCAGCCGACAGCCTCAGTACGAGCAGTACTTC	CASSRQPQYEQYF
TRBV9	NA	TRBJ2-6	NA	TGTGCCAGCTGGGGGCTGGGGGCGGCGGGGGCCAACGTCCTGACTTTC	CASWGLGAAGANVLTF
TRBV28	NA	TRBJ1-2	NA	TGTGCCAGCAGTTTACGGGGGTCCTATGGCTACACCTTC	CASSLRGSYGYTF
TRBV6-1	TRBD1	TRBJ1-2	NA	TGTGCCAGCAGTGAGGAGGGACAGACTAACTATGGCTACACCTTC	CASSEEGQTNYGYTF